Shown below are 16 T cell receptor beta chains from a single sample sequenced in a study of radiation and T cells in renal cell carcinoma. The data were produced by immunoSEQ multiplex PCR, yet TCRdb's version contains in-frame clones alone and is incomplete. The table has about 59,000 clones, over 70% seen once. Time point noted: baseline pretreatment blood. The treatment denotes: 15 Gy SBRT to primary tumor, nephrectomy 4 weeks later. Source: blood, taken from a patient whose treatment included radiotherapy and nephrectomy. The receptors here all came from a man in his fifties or sixties with renal cell carcinoma.

The CDR3 region is CATSRDPGGDYGYTF. The CDR3 nucleotides read TGTGCCACCAGCAGAGATCCAGGGGGGGACTATGGCTACACCTTC. The genes are TRBV15 and TRBJ1-2; 7 nucleotides line up with TRBD1. Unmatched junction bases numbered 4, after V lost 0 bases and J lost 3 bases. CDR1 LNHNV and CDR2 YYDKDF come from the germline V gene (reference sequence). The CDR3 is 15 residues long.

This chain connects TRBV14 to TRBJ1-1; no firm D call. Germline-derived CDR1 and CDR2 are SGHDN and FVKESK. V was pared by 1 base and J by 3 bases, with 9 bases between. This CDR3 region has 14 residues. This CDR3 is CASSQGRAYTEAFF. The CDR3 coding sequence is TGTGCCAGCAGCCAAGGGAGGGCGTACACTGAAGCTTTCTTT.

The chain carries TRBV19 and TRBJ2-2; 8 bases align to TRBD1. This CDR3 is built from 14 residues. The junction had 5 bases not matched to a gene; V was cut back by 7 bases and J by 4 bases. Germline values: CDR1 LNHDA, CDR2 SQIVND (reference sequence). This CDR3 is CASTRQGATGELFF. The DNA for the CDR3 is TGTGCCAGTACCCGGCAGGGGGCCACCGGGGAGCTGTTTTTT.

V gene TRBV2 combines with J gene TRBJ1-3; possible D gene TRBD1, 5 bases. Trimming took off 4 bases at V and 0 bases at J, with 7 bases between the two ends. Germline assignment: CDR1 SNHLY and CDR2 FYNNEI. The CDR3 is 14 amino acids. The DNA for the CDR3 is TGTGCCAGCAGTGGTAGGGGCTCTGGAAACACCATATATTTT. Translated: CASSGRGSGNTIYF.

The chain is built from TRBV27 and TRBJ1-6; 8 bases match TRBD1. This CDR3 is built from 14 residues. Trimming cost V 0 bases and J 9 bases; bases outside gene matches: 1. Germline CDR1 MNHEY, CDR2 SMNVEV (reference sequence). In DNA form, the CDR3 reads TGTGCCAGCAGTTTATCACAGGGGGGTTCACCCCTCCACTTT. It encodes CASSLSQGGSPLHF.

The count of this clone is one. The chain recombines TRBV27 with TRBJ2-2; TRBD2 is a possible D gene (6 bases). Germline CDR1 is MNHEY and CDR2 is SMNVEV (reference sequence). The V end was cut by 2 bases, the J end by 4 bases, with 20 bases between. The CDR3 sequence is 18 residues long. CDR3 coding DNA: TGTGCCAGCAGTTTACTGGCTTTGAGGGCGGAGGGCACCGGGGAGCTGTTTTTT. Its protein is CASSLLALRAEGTGELFF.

CDR3 nucleotide sequence: TGTGCCAGCAGCTCCCGAGGGACAAGGGACGACGAGCAGTACTTC. It encodes CASSSRGTRDDEQYF. The V call is TRBV13, the J call TRBJ2-7, with D possibly being TRBD1 (6 bases). V shed 4 bases and J shed 5 bases, with 18 bases lying between them. Germline V CDR1 and CDR2: PRHDT, FYEKMQ (reference sequence). The CDR3 runs to 15 residues.

The V and J genes are TRBV6-1 and TRBJ1-5, with D unresolved. CDR3 length equals 13 residues. V lost 6 bases to trimming and J lost 1 base, with 7 bases between them. Germline V lookup: CDR1 MNHNS, CDR2 SASEGT. The CDR3 DNA follows: TGTGCCAGCAGGGACCTAAGCAATCAGCCCCAGCATTTT. It encodes CASRDLSNQPQHF.

This chain links TRBV21-1 with TRBJ2-7; no check of the table's D call, TRBD2, against the DNA was made. TRBV21-1 is noted as a pseudogene. The CDR3 is 16 amino acids. The CDR3 spells CASSKAGLAGVHEQYV. CDR3 sequence (DNA): TGTGCCAGCAGCAAAGCCGGCCTAGCGGGAGTCCACGAGCAGTACGTC.

This clone appeared a few times. The rearrangement joins TRBV11-1 to TRBJ2-7; the match to TRBD2 covers 7 bases. The junction had 9 bases not matched to a gene; V was cut back by 1 base and J by 0 bases. In germline, CDR1 is SGHAT, CDR2 FQDESV (reference sequence). This CDR3 has 17 residues. The CDR3 coding sequence is TGTGCCAGCAGCTTAGGAGCGGGGAGCGGCGACTCCTACGAGCAGTACGTC. This translates into CASSLGAGSGDSYEQYV.

The CDR3 here is CASSEDVDVGRGTEAFF. CDR3 coding DNA: TGTGCCAGCAGTGAAGACGTGGATGTGGGGAGGGGAACTGAAGCTTTCTTT. The chain recombines TRBV2 with TRBJ1-1; D might be TRBD1 (5 bases). V lost 1 base to trimming and J lost 5 bases, with 20 bases between them. The CDR3 is 17 amino acids. Germline assignment: CDR1 SNHLY and CDR2 FYNNEI.

The V call is TRBV29-1, the J call TRBJ1-4; 7 nucleotides agree with TRBD1. The CDR3 length is 15 residues. The germline gives CDR1 SQVTM, CDR2 ANQGSEA. Trimming at V came to 2 bases and at J to 5 bases, leaving 8 bases not matched to a gene. The CDR3 region has the DNA TGCAGCGTTGAATGGGACAGCCAGCAGAATGAAAAACTGTTTTTT. As protein: CSVEWDSQQNEKLFF. The whole variable domain, filled in from reference TRBV29-1 and TRBJ1-4, reads SAVISQKPSRDICQRGTSLTIQCQVDSQVTMMFWYRQQPGQSLTLIATANQGSEATYESGFVIDKFPISRPNLTFSTLTVSNMSPEDSSIYLCSVEWDSQQNEKLFFGSGTQLSVL.

The V gene is TRBV19, the J gene TRBJ2-1; a possible D gene is TRBD2 (5 bases). Germline loops: CDR1 LNHDA, CDR2 SQIVND (reference sequence). This CDR3 has 16 residues. Deletions cut 5 bases from V and 5 bases from J, with 19 bases between. CDR3 nucleotide sequence: TGTGCCAGTAGTTCCCGACTACGAGACCAAAACAATGAGCAGTTCTTC. It codes for CASSSRLRDQNNEQFF.

The chain carries TRBV2 and TRBJ1-5; D gene uncertain. Germline loops: CDR1 SNHLY, CDR2 FYNNEI. The length of the CDR3 is 13 residues. The V and J ends lost 7 bases and 3 bases respectively, with 10 bases between them. The CDR3 DNA follows: TGTGCCAGCACCAGAGAACTCAATCAGCCCCAGCATTTT. Amino acid sequence: CASTRELNQPQHF.

The chain employs TRBV30 and TRBJ1-2; D is perhaps TRBD1 (5 bases). Germline assignment: CDR1 GTSNPN and CDR2 SVGIG (reference sequence). V was cut by 3 bases and J by 7 bases, with 15 bases left in between. The CDR3 consists of 13 residues. The CDR3 sequence is CAWSPTTGIGYTF. CDR3 DNA: TGTGCCTGGAGCCCCACAACAGGTATTGGCTACACCTTC.

The gene calls are TRBV5-8 and TRBJ1-2; D call uncertain. Per the germline V gene, CDR1 is SGHTS and CDR2 is YDEGEE. The CDR3 is 13 residues long. Deletions cut 2 bases from V and 2 bases from J, with 7 bases between. The CDR3 sequence is CASSFSANYGYTF. In nucleotides, the CDR3 is TGTGCCAGCAGCTTCAGTGCGAACTATGGCTACACCTTC.